The sequence of this T cell receptor beta chain was determined in a study of T cells in Graves' hyperthyroidism and ophthalmopathy (dated by TCRdb to between 2018 and 2021). In the study overall: Peripheral blood was sampled at the time of initial diagnosis, prior to any treatment. Following sampling, methimazole starting at 30 mg daily was given to hyperthyroidism patients, and high-dose intravenous methylprednisolone was given to ophthalmopathy patients. Prospective prediction of ophthalmopathy was tested in an independent validation cohort consisting of 18 to 20 hyperthyroidism patients and more than 15 patients who later progressed to ophthalmopathy. The approximately 90 discovery patients were randomly split 7:3 into training and test sets. To identify TCR V-J signatures that set the groups apart, the researchers used a discovery cohort of 100 patients, made up of 40 to 45 with Graves' ophthalmopathy and around 58 with stable Graves' hyperthyroidism. The paper describes TCR Vbeta CDR3 sequencing of 135 peripheral blood samples, made up of about 41 ophthalmopathy patients, 70 to 80 hyperthyroidism patients and 17 progressor patients. Thyroid tissue and blood T-cell repertoires from about six Graves' hyperthyroidism patients were also compared in the study. On the study overall, not on this receptor specifically: Blood samples also contained most of the expanded thyroid clonotypes (frequency above 0.001), which suggests that blood repertoires may reflect thyroid immune responses. During validation, the model predicted progression to ophthalmopathy a median of roughly six months ahead of onset, with more than 60% sensitivity and more than 72% specificity. A 13 V-J signature model separated ophthalmopathy from stable hyperthyroidism, with 87.88% sensitivity and roughly 81% specificity in cross-validation and 80%/75% in testing. No statistical method was used to set the sample size in advance, and investigators knew the group allocation.

Ten or more counts support this clonotype. The target of this receptor is not known. Base qualities were left out, and no much larger clone turns up one base away. The hyperthyroidism patients were between 18 and 65 years old and newly diagnosed, with a disease duration of less than 2 months. Patients with uncontrolled infections, other autoimmune diseases, pregnancy or lactation were excluded. Diagnoses relied on clinical symptoms, serum thyroxine and TRAb, thyroid ultrasound and orbital computed tomography. Blood from progressor patients was collected at the time of first diagnosis with hyperthyroidism, before any ophthalmopathy symptoms had appeared. PBMCs were isolated from about 9.1 ml of fresh peripheral blood by Ficoll-Paque density gradient centrifugation. Progressor patients were defined as those initially diagnosed with Graves' hyperthyroidism in whom ophthalmopathy developed during follow-up. Total RNA was extracted using Trizol reagent, and RNA quality was assessed on an Agilent 2100 Bioanalyzer.

The TCR beta CDR3 regions were amplified from RNA transcripts. A first-round RT-PCR of the TCR CDR3 used the HTBI primer set with the Qiagen OneStep RT-PCR kit. A second multiplex PCR round built the libraries, followed by size selection and purification. Paired-end sequencing of the libraries was performed with 100 bp reads on an Illumina HiSeq2000. In the source study's methods: SOAPnuke was used to process the raw data, with reads discarded if the reads contained adapters or uncalled bases, had a mean Phred below 15, or lacked an exact constant-primer or identifier match. High-quality paired reads were merged using COPE v1.2.5, and each unique nucleotide sequence was defined as a clonotype. Clonotypes were aligned to IMGT TRBV, TRBD and TRBJ reference segments using MiTCR v1.1. The analysis included only V-J combinations with a frequency above 0.0001, which together covered around 99% of the repertoires. The TCS score was defined as the ratio of F50 (clonal expansion) to E x V (chaos), calculated using BLOSUM62-based TCRdist between CDR3 peptides within each V-J. Welch's t-statistics and random forest reduced around 510 V-J features to 10 to 15, which were used in a naive Bayes classifier (R e1071). TCRdb reran the public reads through fastp at Q25 and MiXCR, keeping productive beta chains. A single entry per CDR3 protein holds the most common genes and DNA from its merged rows. The V and J calls, along with clone size, are taken from TCRdb and not from the paper's own processing. The sample data list about 160,000 distinct CDR3 sequences, and over 7.5% of these were observed just once. The ten most abundant clones make up more than 20% of the sample.

CDR1 and CDR2 are read off the germline V gene (reference sequence) as DFQATT and SNEGSKA. V lost 6 bases and J lost 3 bases, and the count of bases not matched to a germline gene is 16. Taken from cysteine to phenylalanine, the CDR3 has 17 residues. Just the 51-base CDR3 DNA is kept, in frame starting at base 1. The sequenced material came from blood. The V and J genes are TRBV20-1 and TRBJ2-1, with 8 central nucleotides matching TRBD2. This receptor was obtained from a woman aged 18-30 years with Graves' hyperthyroidism that later progressed to Graves' ophthalmopathy. The DNA sequence follows: TGCAGTGCAAGGAGGGGACTAGTCCTCTCCCTCTACAATGAGCAGTTCTTC. It translates to CSARRGLVLSLYNEQFF.